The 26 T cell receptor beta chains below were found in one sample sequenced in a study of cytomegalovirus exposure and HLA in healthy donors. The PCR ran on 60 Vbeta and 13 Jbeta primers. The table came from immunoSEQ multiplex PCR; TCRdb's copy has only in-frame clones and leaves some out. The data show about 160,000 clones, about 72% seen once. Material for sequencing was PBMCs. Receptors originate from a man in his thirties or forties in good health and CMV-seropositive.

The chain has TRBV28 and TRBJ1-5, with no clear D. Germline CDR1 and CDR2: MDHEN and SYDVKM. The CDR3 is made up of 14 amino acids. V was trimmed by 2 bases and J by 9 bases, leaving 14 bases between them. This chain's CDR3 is CASSLQVNLLPQHF. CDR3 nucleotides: TGTGCCAGCAGTTTACAAGTAAACTTATTGCCCCAGCATTTT.

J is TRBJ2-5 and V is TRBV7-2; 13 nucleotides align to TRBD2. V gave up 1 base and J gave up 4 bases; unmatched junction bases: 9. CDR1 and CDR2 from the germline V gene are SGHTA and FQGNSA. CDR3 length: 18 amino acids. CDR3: CASSLELAGGLEVETQYF. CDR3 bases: TGTGCCAGCAGCTTAGAACTAGCGGGGGGGCTGGAAGTAGAGACCCAGTACTTC.

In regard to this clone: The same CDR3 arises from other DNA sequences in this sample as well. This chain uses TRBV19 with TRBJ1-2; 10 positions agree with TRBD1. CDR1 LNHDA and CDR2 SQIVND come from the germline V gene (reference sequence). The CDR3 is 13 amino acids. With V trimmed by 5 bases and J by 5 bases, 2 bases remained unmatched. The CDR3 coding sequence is TGTGCCAGTAGTCCGGGACAGGGGTATGGCTACACCTTC. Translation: CASSPGQGYGYTF.

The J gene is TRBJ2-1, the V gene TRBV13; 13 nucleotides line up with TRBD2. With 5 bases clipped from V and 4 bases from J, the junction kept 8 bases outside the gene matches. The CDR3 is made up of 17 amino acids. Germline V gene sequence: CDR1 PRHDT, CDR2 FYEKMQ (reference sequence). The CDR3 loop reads CASSLRLAGGTYNEQFF. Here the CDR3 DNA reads TGTGCCAGCAGCCTGCGACTAGCGGGGGGCACTTACAATGAGCAGTTCTTC.

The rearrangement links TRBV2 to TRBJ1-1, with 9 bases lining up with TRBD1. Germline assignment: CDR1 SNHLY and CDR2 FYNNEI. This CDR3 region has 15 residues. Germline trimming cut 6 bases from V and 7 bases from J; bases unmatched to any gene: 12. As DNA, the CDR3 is TGTGCCAGCAGAACCCTCACAGGGGGCGGTGTTGAAGCTTTCTTT. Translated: CASRTLTGGGVEAFF. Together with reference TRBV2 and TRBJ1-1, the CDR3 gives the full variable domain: EPEVTQTPSHQVTQMGQEVILRCVPISNHLYFYWYRQILGQKVEFLVSFYNNEISEKSEIFDDQFSVERPDGSNFTLKIRSTKLEDSAMYFCASRTLTGGGVEAFFGQGTRLTVV.

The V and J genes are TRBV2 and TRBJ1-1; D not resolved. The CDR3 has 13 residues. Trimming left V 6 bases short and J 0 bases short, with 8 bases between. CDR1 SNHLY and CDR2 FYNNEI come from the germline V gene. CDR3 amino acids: CASRPDMNTEAFF. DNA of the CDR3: TGTGCCAGCAGGCCCGACATGAACACTGAAGCTTTCTTT.

This CDR3 reads CASSYMDRDADTQYF. CDR3 coding DNA: TGTGCCAGCAGTTATATGGACAGGGATGCAGATACGCAGTATTTT. J is TRBJ2-3 and V is TRBV6-5; TRBD1 aligns across 8 bases. The ends lost 3 bases at V and 4 bases at J; junction bases unmatched: 6. Germline V lookup: CDR1 MNHEY, CDR2 SVGAGI. This CDR3 contains 15 residues.

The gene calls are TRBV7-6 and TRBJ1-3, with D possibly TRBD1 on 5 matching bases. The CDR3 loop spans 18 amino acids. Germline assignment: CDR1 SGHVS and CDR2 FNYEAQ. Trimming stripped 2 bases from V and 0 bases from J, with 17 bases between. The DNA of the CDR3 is TGTGCCAGCAGCTTACAAGGGGTGGGGCTGAACTCTGGAAACACCATATATTTT. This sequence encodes CASSLQGVGLNSGNTIYF.

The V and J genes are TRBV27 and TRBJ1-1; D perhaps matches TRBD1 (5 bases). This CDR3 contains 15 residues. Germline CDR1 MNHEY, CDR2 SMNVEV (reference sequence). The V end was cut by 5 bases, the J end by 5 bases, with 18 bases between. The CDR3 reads CASSLLYGGRTEAFF. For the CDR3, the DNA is TGTGCCAGCAGTCTCCTGTACGGGGGGAGGACTGAAGCTTTCTTT.

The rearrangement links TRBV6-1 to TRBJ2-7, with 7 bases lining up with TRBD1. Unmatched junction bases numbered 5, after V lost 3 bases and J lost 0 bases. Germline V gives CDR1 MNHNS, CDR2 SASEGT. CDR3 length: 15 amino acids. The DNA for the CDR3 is TGTGCCAGCAGTGATTGGGACAGACCCTCCTACGAGCAGTACTTC. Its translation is CASSDWDRPSYEQYF.

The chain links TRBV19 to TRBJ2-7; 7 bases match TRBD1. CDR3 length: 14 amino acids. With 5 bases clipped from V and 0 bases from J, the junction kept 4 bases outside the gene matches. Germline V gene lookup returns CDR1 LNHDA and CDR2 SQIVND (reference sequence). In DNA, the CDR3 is TGTGCCAGTAGTTCCGGACAGGCCTCCTACGAGCAGTACTTC. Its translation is CASSSGQASYEQYF.

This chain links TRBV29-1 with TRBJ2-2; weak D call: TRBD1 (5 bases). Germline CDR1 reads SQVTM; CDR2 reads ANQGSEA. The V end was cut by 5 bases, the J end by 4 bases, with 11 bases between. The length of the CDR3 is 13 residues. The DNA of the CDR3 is TGCAGCGTTTCAACAGGAGCCACCGGGGAGCTGTTTTTT. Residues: CSVSTGATGELFF.

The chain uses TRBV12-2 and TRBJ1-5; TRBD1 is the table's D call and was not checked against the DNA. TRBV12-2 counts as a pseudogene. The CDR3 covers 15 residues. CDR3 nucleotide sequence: TGTGCAAGTCGGGGGGACAGGGATAGCAATCAGCCCCAGCATTTT. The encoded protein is CASRGDRDSNQPQHF.

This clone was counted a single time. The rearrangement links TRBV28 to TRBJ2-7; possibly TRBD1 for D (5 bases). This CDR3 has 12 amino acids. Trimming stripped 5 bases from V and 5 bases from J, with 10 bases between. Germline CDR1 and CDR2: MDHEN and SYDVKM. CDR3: CASSAPGHEQYF. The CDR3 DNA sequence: TGTGCCAGCAGTGCTCCAGGGCACGAGCAGTACTTC.

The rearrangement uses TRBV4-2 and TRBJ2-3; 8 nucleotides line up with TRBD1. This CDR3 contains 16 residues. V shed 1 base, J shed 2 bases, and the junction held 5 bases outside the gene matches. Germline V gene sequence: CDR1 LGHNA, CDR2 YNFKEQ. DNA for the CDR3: TGTGCCAGCAGCCAAGTGGCAGGGGGCGTCACAGATACGCAGTATTTT. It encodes CASSQVAGGVTDTQYF.

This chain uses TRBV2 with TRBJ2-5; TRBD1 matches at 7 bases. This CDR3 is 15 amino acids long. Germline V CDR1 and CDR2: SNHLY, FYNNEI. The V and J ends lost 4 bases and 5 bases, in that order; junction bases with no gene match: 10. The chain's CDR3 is CASSVFFRQGETQYF. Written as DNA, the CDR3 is TGTGCCAGCAGTGTGTTTTTCCGACAGGGTGAGACCCAGTACTTC.

The CDR3 is CASSLARQGTGELFF. CDR3 DNA: TGTGCCAGCAGCTTGGCCCGACAGGGGACCGGGGAGCTGTTTTTT. The chain combines TRBV7-3 with TRBJ2-2, with 8 nucleotides matching TRBD1. With 3 bases clipped from V and 5 bases from J, the junction kept 5 bases outside the gene matches. Germline V gene sequence: CDR1 SGHTA, CDR2 FQGTGA. The CDR3 has 15 amino acids.

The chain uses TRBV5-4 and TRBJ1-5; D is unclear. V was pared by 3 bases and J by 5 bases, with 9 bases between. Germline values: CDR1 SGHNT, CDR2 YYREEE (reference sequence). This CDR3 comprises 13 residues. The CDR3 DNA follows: TGTGCCAGCAGCTCCGGGTTTGATCAGCCCCAGCATTTT. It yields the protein CASSSGFDQPQHF.

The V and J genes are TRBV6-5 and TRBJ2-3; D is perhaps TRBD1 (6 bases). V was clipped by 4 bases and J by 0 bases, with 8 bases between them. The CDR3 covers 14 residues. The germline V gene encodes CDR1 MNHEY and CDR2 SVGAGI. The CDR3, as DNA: TGTGCCAGCAGTTTAGGACAGAGCACAGATACGCAGTATTTT. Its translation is CASSLGQSTDTQYF.

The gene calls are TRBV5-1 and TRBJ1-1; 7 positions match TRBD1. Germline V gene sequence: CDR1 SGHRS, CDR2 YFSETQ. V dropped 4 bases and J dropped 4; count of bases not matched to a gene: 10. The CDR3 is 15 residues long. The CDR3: CASSPETGLGTEAFF. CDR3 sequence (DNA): TGCGCCAGCAGCCCCGAGACAGGGCTGGGCACTGAAGCTTTCTTT.

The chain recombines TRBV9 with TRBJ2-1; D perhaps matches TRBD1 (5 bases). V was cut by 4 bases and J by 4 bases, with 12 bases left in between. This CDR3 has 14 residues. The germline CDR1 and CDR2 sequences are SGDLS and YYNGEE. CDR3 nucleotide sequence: TGTGCCAGCAGCCTCCAGACAGCTTACAATGAGCAGTTCTTC. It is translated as CASSLQTAYNEQFF.

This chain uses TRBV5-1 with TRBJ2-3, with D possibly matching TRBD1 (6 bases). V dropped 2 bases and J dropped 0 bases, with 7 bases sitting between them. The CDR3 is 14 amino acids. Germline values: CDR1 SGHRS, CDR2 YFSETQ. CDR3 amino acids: CASSFGQSTDTQYF. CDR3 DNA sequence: TGCGCCAGCAGCTTCGGACAGAGCACAGATACGCAGTATTTT.

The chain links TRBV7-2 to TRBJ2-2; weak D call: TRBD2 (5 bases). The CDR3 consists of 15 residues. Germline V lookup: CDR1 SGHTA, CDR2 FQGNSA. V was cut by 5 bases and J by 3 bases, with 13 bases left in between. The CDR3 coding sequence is TGTGCCAGCAGCCCCCGGGGATACGACACCGGGGAGCTGTTTTTT. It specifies CASSPRGYDTGELFF.

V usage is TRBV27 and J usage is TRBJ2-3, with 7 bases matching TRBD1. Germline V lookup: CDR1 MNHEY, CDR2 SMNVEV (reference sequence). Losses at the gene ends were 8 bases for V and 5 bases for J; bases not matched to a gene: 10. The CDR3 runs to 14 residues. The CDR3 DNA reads TGTGCCAGCGGAACACAGGGGTGGAGAGATACGCAGTATTTT. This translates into CASGTQGWRDTQYF.

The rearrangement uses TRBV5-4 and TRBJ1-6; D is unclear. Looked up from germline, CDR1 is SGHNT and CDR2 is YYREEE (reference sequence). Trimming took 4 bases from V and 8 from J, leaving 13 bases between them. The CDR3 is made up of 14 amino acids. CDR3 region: CASSPAGNYSPLHF. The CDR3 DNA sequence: TGTGCCAGCAGCCCGGCGGGGAACTATTCACCCCTCCACTTT.

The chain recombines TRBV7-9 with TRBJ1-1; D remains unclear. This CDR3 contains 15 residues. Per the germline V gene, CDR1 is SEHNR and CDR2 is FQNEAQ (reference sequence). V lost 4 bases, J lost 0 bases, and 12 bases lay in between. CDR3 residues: CASSSLGDMNTEAFF. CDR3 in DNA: TGTGCCAGCAGCTCGCTGGGAGACATGAACACTGAAGCTTTCTTT.